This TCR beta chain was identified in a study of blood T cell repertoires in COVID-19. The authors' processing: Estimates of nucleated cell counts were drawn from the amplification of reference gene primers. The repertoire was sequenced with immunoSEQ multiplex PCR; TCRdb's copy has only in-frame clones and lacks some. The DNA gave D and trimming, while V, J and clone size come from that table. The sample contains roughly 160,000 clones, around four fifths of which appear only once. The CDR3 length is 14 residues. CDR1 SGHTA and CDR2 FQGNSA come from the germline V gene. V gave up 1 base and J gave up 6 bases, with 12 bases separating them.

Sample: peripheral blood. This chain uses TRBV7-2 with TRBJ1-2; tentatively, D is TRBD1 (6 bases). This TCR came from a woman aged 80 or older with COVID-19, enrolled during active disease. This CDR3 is CASSLGTAYNGYTF. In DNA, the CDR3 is TGTGCCAGCAGCTTAGGGACAGCCTACAATGGCTACACCTTC.